Here is one T cell receptor beta chain with its context. Its cognate antigen has yet to be identified. Per-base quality was not reported, and no clone a single base away is much larger than it. These data are taken from a study of beta chain features in type 1 diabetes listed by TCRdb under 2018. With respect to the entire study: Mean age, gender distribution, total cell number and subset yield did not differ between patients and healthy donors. A total of around 110,000,000 sorted cells were examined across all samples, and RNA yield correlated strongly with the number of cells per subset. The study compared the TCRB repertoires of sorted circulating CD4+ T cell subsets in recently diagnosed type 1 diabetes patients with those in matched healthy donors. Whereas all 30 or so donors provided naive and central memory subsets, regulatory and stem cell-like memory subsets were isolated from just 8 patients and roughly eight healthy donors.

The entire amount of isolated RNA was reverse transcribed using the High Capacity cDNA Reverse Transcription Kit, so the sequenced TCRB transcripts were expressed ones. Naive, central memory and regulatory T cell samples underwent deep immunoSEQ sequencing, averaging about 3.57 million total reads per sample. Sorted cells were lysed in RLT buffer and RNA was extracted with DNase-treated RNeasy Micro or Mini kits, depending on cell number. To prevent cross-contamination, each cell subset was processed individually, whereas patient and healthy donor samples were processed jointly. Using the immunoSEQ multiplex PCR, TCRB sequences were amplified from cDNA into 87-bp fragments spanning the CDR3 region. Sequencing of the amplicons was done on the Illumina HiSeq platform. The source study handled its data this way. Synthetic template baselines were used to correct PCR bias computationally, reads within Hamming distance 2 were collapsed together, and singletons that could not be merged were discarded. Reads were aligned against IMGT to assign V, D and J genes, CDR3 length and insertions or deletions at six rearrangement sites. Within each subset, clonotype counts were normalized to the number of sorted cells before true diversity and Gini coefficients were calculated with the tcR R package. The overlap coefficient, calculated on TCRB nucleotide sequences, was used to quantify repertoire sharing. The table was pulled from immuneACCESS by TCRdb, which kept in-frame rearrangements only. Such tables lose some clones; where checked, under half of the loss comes from unresolved V genes, and the rest has no known cause. V and J calls and clone size are given by that table; D and trimming were obtained from the DNA. In this sample the table shows about 150,000 clones, roughly 11% of which occur a single time. The ten biggest clones cover roughly 2% of the sample.

Study-wide findings and limitations: At VDJ recombination sites, type 1 diabetes patients had fewer insertions and more deleted nucleotides, which implies abnormalities in thymic rearrangement. Type 1 diabetes patients showed a moderate but significant shortening of TCRB CDR3 length in all four CD4+ subsets. Sequencing cDNA rather than genomic DNA could over-represent highly expressing activated cells, although activation and CD3 levels did not differ between groups. PCR may preferentially amplify shorter templates, but because patient and control samples were amplified and corrected together, any resulting skew would affect both groups equally. Only small numbers of individuals were included in the HLA sub-analyses, which left unresolved whether HLA type had any influence on TCRB rearrangement. The naive, central memory and regulatory TCRB repertoires appeared to resemble one another more closely among patients than among healthy donors.

Each donor gave one peripheral blood draw, roughly 110 mL on average, collected into heparinised tubes. Using a panel that included CD45RO, CCR7, CD25, CD127, CD95 and CD27, naive, central memory, regulatory and stem cell-like memory CD4+ T cells were sorted on a BD FACSAria II. Every sorted population had a purity above 98%. Right away, PBMCs were isolated by Lymphoprep density gradient centrifugation and were stained directly, with no culture step. So that batch effects would be minimized, each experiment stained and sorted samples in pairs, pairing one healthy donor with one patient. The sequenced material came from central memory CD4+ T cells from blood. The clonotype originates from a man in his late teens or twenties in good health.

The CDR3 protein sequence reads: CASSLSWTSGSEQYF. The bases are TGTGCCAGCAGTTTATCCTGGACTAGCGGAAGCGAGCAGTACTTC. Recombination joined TRBV28 with TRBJ2-7; 10 middle bases align to TRBD2. The cysteine opens and the phenylalanine closes a CDR3 of 15 amino acids. This entry keeps only the CDR3 DNA: 45 bases, framed from base 1. The germline V gene gives CDR1 as MDHEN and CDR2 as SYDVKM. Trimming takes 1 base off V and 6 bases off J; junction bases not matched to a gene: 6.